This paragraph covers one T cell receptor (beta chain) sequence. CDR1 KGHSH and CDR2 LQKENI come from the germline V gene. The ends were cut back, 2 bases at V and 1 base at J, with 9 bases in the middle. CDR3 length: 14 residues. The data derive from a study of blood T cell repertoires in COVID-19. Across the whole study: The United States, Italy and Spain were the sources of the acute and convalescent COVID-19 samples. Sample material is recorded as cDNA or gDNA derived from T cells, B-cell-depleted T cells, or PBMCs.

In the original processing: Amplification with reference gene primers provided the estimates of nucleated cell counts. The assay was immunoSEQ multiplex PCR, and TCRdb's table has in-frame clones only and misses some. D and trimming were read from the DNA, whereas the V and J calls and clone size are those reported in that table. The sample contains about 75,000 clones, over 65% of which appear only once. The specimen was peripheral blood. This chain links TRBV18 with TRBJ2-7, with D possibly being TRBD1 (6 bases). The origin of this receptor is a human donor with acute or convalescent COVID-19. The donor label of this sample is uncertain. CDR3 loop: CASSPETGSYEQYF. The CDR3, as DNA: TGTGCCAGCTCACCAGAGACAGGTTCCTACGAGCAGTACTTC.